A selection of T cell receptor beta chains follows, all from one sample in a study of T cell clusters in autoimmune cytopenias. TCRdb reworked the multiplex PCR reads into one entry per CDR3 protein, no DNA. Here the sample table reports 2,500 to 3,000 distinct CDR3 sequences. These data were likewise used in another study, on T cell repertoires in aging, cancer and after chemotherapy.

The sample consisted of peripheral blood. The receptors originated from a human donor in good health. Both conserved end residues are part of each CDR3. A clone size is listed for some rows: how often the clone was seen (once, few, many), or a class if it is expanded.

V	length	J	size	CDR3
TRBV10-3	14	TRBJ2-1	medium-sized	CAMRTSGMGNEQFF
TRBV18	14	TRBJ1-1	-	CASSSLQGNTEAFF
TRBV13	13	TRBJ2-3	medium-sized	CASSLSPGDTQYF
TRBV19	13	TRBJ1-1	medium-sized	CASSIEGQTEAFF
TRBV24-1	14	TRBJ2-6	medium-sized	CASSGEAGANVLTF
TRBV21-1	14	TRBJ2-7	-	CASSKGGISYEQYF
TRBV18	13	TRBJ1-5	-	CASSPALNQPQHF
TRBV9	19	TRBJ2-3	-	CASSVAPPGAGGRTDTQYF
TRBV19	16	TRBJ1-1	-	CASSIPRTGGNTEAFF
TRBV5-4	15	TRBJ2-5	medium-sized	CASSAGTPKQETQYF
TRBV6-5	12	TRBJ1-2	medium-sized	CASSRGGYGYTF
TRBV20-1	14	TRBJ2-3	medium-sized	CSASPSGRGDTQYF
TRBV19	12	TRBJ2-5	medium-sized	CASSPAQGAQYF
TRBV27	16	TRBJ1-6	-	CASAPGPSSYNSPIHF
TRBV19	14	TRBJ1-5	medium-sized	CASSTYRVQRPQHF
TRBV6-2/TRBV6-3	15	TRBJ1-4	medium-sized	CASSGADATNEKLFF
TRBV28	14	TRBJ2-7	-	CASSLGGATYEQYF
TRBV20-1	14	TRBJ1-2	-	CSARDLYFRGGYTF
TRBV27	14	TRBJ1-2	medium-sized	CASSYRADNYGYTF
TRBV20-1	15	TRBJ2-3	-	CSARMRGFNTDTQYF
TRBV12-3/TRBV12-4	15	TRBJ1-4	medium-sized	CASSLGQGRSEKLFF
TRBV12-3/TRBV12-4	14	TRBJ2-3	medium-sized	CASRPIPSTDTQYF
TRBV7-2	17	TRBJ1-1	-	CASSLDPVGQTNTEAFF
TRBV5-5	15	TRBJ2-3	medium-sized	CASSSPVVLADTQYF